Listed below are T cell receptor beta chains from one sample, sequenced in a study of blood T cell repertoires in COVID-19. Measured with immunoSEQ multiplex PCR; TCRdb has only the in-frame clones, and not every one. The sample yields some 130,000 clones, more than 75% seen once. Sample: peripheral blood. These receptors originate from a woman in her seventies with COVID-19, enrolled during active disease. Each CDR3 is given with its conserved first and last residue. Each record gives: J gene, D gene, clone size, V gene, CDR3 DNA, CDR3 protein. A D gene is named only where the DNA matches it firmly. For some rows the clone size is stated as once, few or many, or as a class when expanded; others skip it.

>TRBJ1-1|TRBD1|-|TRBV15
TGTGCCACCAGCAGAGGCCGACAGGGCTCTGAAGCTTTCTTT
CATSRGRQGSEAFF
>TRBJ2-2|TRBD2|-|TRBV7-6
TGTGCCAGCAGCTTAGACCTGGGGGGGGCGAACACCGGGGAGCTGTTTTTT
CASSLDLGGANTGELFF
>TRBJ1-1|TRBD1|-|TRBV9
TGTGCCAGCAGCGCACGGACAGGGGCCGGTGGGACTGAAGCTTTCTTT
CASSARTGAGGTEAFF
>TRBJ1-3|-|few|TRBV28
TGTGCCAGCACCCTAACAGGGATTCTGGCCGGAAACACCATATATTTT
CASTLTGILAGNTIYF
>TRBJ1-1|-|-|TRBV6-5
TGTGCCAGCAGTTACAGGGGGACCACTGAAGCTTTCTTT
CASSYRGTTEAFF
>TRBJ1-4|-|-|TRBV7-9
TGTGCCAGCAGCTTTTATGTGGACAGCCCTAATGAAAAACTGTTTTTT
CASSFYVDSPNEKLFF
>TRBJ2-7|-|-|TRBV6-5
TGTGCCAGCATCTCCGCGAACAGGGACGAGCAGTACTTC
CASISANRDEQYF
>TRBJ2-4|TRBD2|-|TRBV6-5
TGTGCCAACGGGGGAGGGAACATTCAGTACTTC
CANGGGNIQYF
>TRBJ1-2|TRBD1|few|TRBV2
TGTGGCCAGGGGACAGGGGGCTATGGCTACACCTTC
CGQGTGGYGYTF
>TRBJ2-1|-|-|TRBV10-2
TGCGCCAGCAGTGAGTTGGAGGGCAGCACAACCAACAATGAGCAGTTCTTC
CASSELEGSTTNNEQFF
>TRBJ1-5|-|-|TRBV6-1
TGTGCCAGCAGTGAAGCCTGGGACAAGCGGCCCCAGCATTTT
CASSEAWDKRPQHF
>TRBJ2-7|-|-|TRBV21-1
TGTGCCAGCTCCCAAGGGGGGACTAGCGGCTACGAGCAGTACTTC
CASSQGGTSGYEQYF
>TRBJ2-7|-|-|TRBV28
TGTGCCAGCAGTTTCCTACAGGGCTCTGGTTCCCACGAGCAGTACTTC
CASSFLQGSGSHEQYF
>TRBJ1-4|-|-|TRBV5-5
TGTGCCAGCAGCCCTGGCGGGGGAGGTATTAATGAAAAACTGTTTTTT
CASSPGGGGINEKLFF
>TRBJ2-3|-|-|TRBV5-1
TGCGCCAGCAGCTTGGAGGGGCGGAAGGCTAGCACAGATACGCAGTATTTT
CASSLEGRKASTDTQYF
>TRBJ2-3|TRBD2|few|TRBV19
TGTGCCAGTAGTATAGGGAATAGCGGGGGGACAGATACGCAGTATTTT
CASSIGNSGGTDTQYF
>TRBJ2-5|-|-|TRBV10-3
TGTGCCATCAGTGAGTCGCGGGGTGTAGAGACCCAGTACTTC
CAISESRGVETQYF
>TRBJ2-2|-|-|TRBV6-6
TGTGCCAGCAGTTACTCGTCGGGTTCCGGGGAGCTGTTTTTT
CASSYSSGSGELFF
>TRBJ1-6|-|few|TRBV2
TGTGCCAGCAGTGAGTCAGGGTTTAATTCACCCCTCCACTTT
CASSESGFNSPLHF
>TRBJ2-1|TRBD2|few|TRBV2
TGTGCCAGCAGCTCTAGCGGGGGTGACAATGAGCAGTTCTTC
CASSSSGGDNEQFF
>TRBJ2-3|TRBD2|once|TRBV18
TGTGCCAGCTCACCTCGGGGGGACACAGATACGCAGTATTTT
CASSPRGDTDTQYF
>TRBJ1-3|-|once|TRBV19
TGTGCCAGTAGTCAGCAGGCGAGCTCTGGAAACACCATATATTTT
CASSQQASSGNTIYF
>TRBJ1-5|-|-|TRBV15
TGTGCCACCAGCAGAGGTGTCAACAGGTTCGTGAGTCAGCCCCAGCATTTT
CATSRGVNRFVSQPQHF
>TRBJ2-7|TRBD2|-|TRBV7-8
TGTGCCAGCAGGAGGGACTATTCCTACGAGCAGTACTTC
CASRRDYSYEQYF
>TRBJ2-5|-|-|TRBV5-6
TGTGCCAGCAGCTTGGTATGGGCAACCACGTCGGAGACCCAGTACTTC
CASSLVWATTSETQYF
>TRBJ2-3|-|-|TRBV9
TGTGCCAGCAGCTCCCGGGACTTCCTTGATACGCAGTATTTT
CASSSRDFLDTQYF
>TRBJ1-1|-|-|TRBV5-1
TGCGCCAGCGGGAGTCGGACAGATCCCATGAACACTGAAGCTTTCTTT
CASGSRTDPMNTEAFF
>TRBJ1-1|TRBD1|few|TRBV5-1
TGCGCCAGCAGCTCATGGACAGGGGCCGCGGCCGAAGCTTTCTTT
CASSSWTGAAAEAFF
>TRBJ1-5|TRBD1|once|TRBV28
TGTGCCAGCAGTGGAGGGACAGGCACCTTTATCAATCAGCCCCAGCATTTT
CASSGGTGTFINQPQHF
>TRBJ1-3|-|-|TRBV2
TGTGCCAGCTCTGCGACAGAAGGCTTAGGAAACACCATATATTTT
CASSATEGLGNTIYF
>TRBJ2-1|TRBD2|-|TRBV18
TGTGCCAGCTCATCACTAGCGGGGGCCACCGGGGATGAGCAGTTCTTC
CASSSLAGATGDEQFF
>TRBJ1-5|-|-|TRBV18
TGTGCCAGCTCACCAGGCAGGGGCAATCAGCCCCAGCATTTT
CASSPGRGNQPQHF
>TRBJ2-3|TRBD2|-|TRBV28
TGTGCCAGCAGTTTTCAACTAGCGGGGGGGCAGGATACGCAGTATTTT
CASSFQLAGGQDTQYF
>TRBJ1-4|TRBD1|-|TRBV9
TGTGCCAGCAGCTCTGCCGAGACAGGGGACGGAAAACTGTTTTTT
CASSSAETGDGKLFF
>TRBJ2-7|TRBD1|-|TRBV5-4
TGTGCCAGCAGCTTACCCGGGACAGGGGTGCGCGAGCAGTACTTC
CASSLPGTGVREQYF
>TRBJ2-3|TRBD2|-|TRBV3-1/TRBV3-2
TGTGCCAGCAGCTCCCATCGCGCGGGGGTCACAGATACGCAGTATTTT
CASSSHRAGVTDTQYF
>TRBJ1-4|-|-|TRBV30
TGTGCCTGGAGTGGTACCCGACAGGCAGGGGAAAAACTGTTTTTT
CAWSGTRQAGEKLFF
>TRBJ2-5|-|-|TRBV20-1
TGCAGTGCTAGTTTTGGGACATTTAAAGAGAGGCAGTACTTC
CSASFGTFKERQYF
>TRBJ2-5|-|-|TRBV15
TGTGCCACCAGCAGAGCCTGGGGGGGGCCTCAAGAGACCCAGTACTTC
CATSRAWGGPQETQYF
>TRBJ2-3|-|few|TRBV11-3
TGTGCCAGCAGCTTGGTAGCGGGCACAGATACGCAGTATTTT
CASSLVAGTDTQYF